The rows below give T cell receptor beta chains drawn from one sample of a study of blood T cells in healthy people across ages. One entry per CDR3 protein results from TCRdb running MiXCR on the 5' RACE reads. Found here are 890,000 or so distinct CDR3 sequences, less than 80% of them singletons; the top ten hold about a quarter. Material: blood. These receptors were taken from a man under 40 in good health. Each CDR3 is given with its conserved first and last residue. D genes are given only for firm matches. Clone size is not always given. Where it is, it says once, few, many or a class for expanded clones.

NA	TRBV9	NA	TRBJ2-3	CASSPYSGGPDTQYF	TGTGCCAGCAGCCCCTACTCGGGGGGCCCGGATACGCAGTATTTT
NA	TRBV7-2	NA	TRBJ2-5	CASSLEEPETQYF	TGTGCCAGCAGCTTAGAGGAACCGGAGACCCAGTACTTC
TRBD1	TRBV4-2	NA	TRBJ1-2	CASSQESRQGGYGYTF	TGTGCCAGCAGCCAAGAGTCCCGACAGGGGGGCTATGGCTACACCTTC
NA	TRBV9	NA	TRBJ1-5	CASSEGRAGTPQHF	TGTGCCAGCAGCGAGGGCAGGGCGGGCACGCCCCAGCATTTT
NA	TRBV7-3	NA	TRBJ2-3	CASSPTTGASGTDTQYF	TGTGCCAGCAGCCCCACCACGGGGGCTAGCGGCACAGATACGCAGTATTTT
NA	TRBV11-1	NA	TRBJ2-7	CASSLVPSTSSYEQYF	TGTGCCAGCAGCTTAGTCCCTAGCACCAGCTCCTACGAGCAGTACTTC
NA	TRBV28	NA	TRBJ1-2	CASSWGGPGNYGYTF	TGTGCCAGCAGTTGGGGCGGGCCCGGTAACTATGGCTACACCTTC
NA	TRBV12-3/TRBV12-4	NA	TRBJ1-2	CASKIEVQVNYGYTF	TGTGCCAGCAAGATCGAGGTCCAAGTTAACTATGGCTACACCTTC
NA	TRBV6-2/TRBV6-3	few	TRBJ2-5	CASSQPRHSKETQYF	TGTGCCAGCAGCCAGCCCCGTCATTCGAAAGAGACCCAGTACTTC
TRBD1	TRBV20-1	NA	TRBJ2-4	CSAPRRDRGDIQYF	TGCAGTGCTCCCCGCCGGGACAGGGGGGACATTCAGTACTTC
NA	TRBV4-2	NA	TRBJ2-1	CASSQDRWTPPYNEQFF	TGTGCCAGCAGCCAAGATAGGTGGACTCCTCCCTACAATGAGCAGTTCTTC
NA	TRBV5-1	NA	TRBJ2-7	CVSSPPGGHYEQYF	TGCGTCAGCAGCCCCCCCGGGGGTCACTACGAGCAGTACTTC
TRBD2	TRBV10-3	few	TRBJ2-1	CAISDGGSSYNEQFF	TGTGCCATCAGTGACGGGGGGAGCTCCTACAATGAGCAGTTCTTC
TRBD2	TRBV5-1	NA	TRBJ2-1	CASSSVLAGENEQFF	TGCGCCAGCAGCTCGGTGCTAGCGGGGGAGAATGAGCAGTTCTTC
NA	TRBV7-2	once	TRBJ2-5	CASANPRNGHLYF	TGTGCCAGCGCAAACCCCAGGAACGGACACTTGTACTTC
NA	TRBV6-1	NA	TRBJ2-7	CASSEPRAGSSSYEQYF	TGTGCCAGCAGTGAGCCGCGTGCGGGTTCTAGCTCCTACGAGCAGTACTTC
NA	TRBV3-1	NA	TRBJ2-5	CASSQDRRSLQETQYF	TGTGCCAGCAGCCAAGATAGACGGTCCCTCCAAGAGACCCAGTACTTC
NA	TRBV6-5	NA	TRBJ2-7	CASSYSIKFEQYF	TGTGCCAGCAGTTACTCGATAAAGTTCGAGCAGTACTTC
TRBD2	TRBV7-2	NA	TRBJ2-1	CASSPTSGGMSSYNEQFF	TGTGCCAGCAGCCCGACTAGCGGGGGGATGAGCTCCTACAATGAGCAGTTCTTC
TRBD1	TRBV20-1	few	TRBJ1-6	CSARPLDRADSPLHF	TGCAGTGCTAGACCCCTCGACAGGGCGGATTCACCCCTCCACTTT
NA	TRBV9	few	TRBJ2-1	CASSGGSEQFF	TGTGCCAGCAGCGGCGGAAGTGAGCAGTTCTTC
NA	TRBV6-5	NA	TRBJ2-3	CASSSLGGEGDTQYF	TGTGCCAGCAGTTCCCTGGGGGGAGAGGGAGATACGCAGTATTTT
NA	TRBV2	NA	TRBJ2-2	CASSPPGGATGELFF	TGTGCCAGCAGCCCACCCGGCGGGGCCACCGGGGAGCTGTTTTTT
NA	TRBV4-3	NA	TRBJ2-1	CASSQDSARETQFF	TGCGCCAGCAGCCAAGACTCGGCGAGAGAGACCCAGTTCTTC
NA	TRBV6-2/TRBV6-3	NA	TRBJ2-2	CASSYSPQGTGELFF	TGTGCCAGCAGTTACTCGCCCCAGGGAACCGGGGAGCTGTTTTTT